In this sample, the clone carrying this T cell receptor beta chain turned up a few times. Its antigen is still unknown. This CDR3 has 13 residues. V trimming: 5 bases; J trimming: 3 bases; junction bases outside the gene matches: 4. Germline CDR1 reads SEHNR; CDR2 reads FQNEAQ (reference sequence). Investigators reverse transcribed all isolated RNA, so they sequenced expressed TCRB transcripts. TCRdb keeps only in-frame clones here, not all; method: immunoSEQ multiplex PCR. The sample consists of 250,000 to 300,000 clones, 24% of them appearing once. This sample is part of a study of beta chain features in type 1 diabetes. Findings and caveats of the study: Cells expressing TCR highly could be over-represented by cDNA sequencing. Shortening that was moderate but significant affected the TCRB CDR3s of Type 1 diabetes patients in all four CD4+ subsets. Among type 1 diabetes patients, VDJ junctions had fewer insertions and more deletions.

Via the markers CD45RO/CCR7/CD25/CD127/CD95/CD27, stem cell-like memory, regulatory, central memory and naive CD4+ cells were sorted. The chain couples TRBV7-9 to TRBJ2-7, with 7 nucleotides matching TRBD2. The TCR sequence derives from a woman aged 25-40 years with type 1 diabetes. Sequencing was carried out using naive CD4+ T cells from blood. The CDR3 loop reads CASSAGAVYEQYF. In DNA form, the CDR3 reads TGTGCCAGCAGCGCGGGAGCGGTCTACGAGCAGTACTTC.